The entry below describes one T cell receptor beta chain. This entry belongs to a study of CD8 T cells in Susac syndrome. With random hexamers, reverse transcription was performed on roughly 0.5 to 1 ug of RNA. TCRdb re-derived calls from the immunoSEQ multiplex PCR reads in MiXCR, one entry per CDR3 protein. In the table there are over 120,000 distinct CDR3 sequences, roughly 94% of which are singletons. Per the germline V gene, CDR1 is SEHNR and CDR2 is FQNEAQ (reference sequence). V shed 5 bases and J 3 bases; nucleotides not matched to a gene: 4. There are 15 residues in the CDR3. The chain employs TRBV7-9 and TRBJ2-1, with 10 bases that match TRBD2. Sample: CD4+ T cells from PBMCs. The receptor was derived from a human donor with Susac syndrome. CDR3 nucleotide sequence: TGTGCCAGCAGCCAAGGACTAGCGGTCTACAATGAGCAGTTCTTC. Its translation is CASSQGLAVYNEQFF.